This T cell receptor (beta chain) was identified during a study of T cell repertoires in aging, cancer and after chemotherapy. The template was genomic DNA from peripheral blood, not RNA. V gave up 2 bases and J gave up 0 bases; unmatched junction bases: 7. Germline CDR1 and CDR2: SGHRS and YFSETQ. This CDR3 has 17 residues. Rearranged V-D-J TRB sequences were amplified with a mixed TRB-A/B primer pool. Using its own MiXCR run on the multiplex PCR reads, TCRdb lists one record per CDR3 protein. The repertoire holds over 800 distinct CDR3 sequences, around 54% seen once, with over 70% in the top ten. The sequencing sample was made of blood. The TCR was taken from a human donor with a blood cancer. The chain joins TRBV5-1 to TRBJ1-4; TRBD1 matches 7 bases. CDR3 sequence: CASSLRQGRATNEKLFF. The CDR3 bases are TGCGCCAGCAGCTTAAGACAGGGTCGGGCAACTAATGAAAAACTGTTTTTT.